The rows below give T cell receptor beta chains drawn from one sample of a study of control samples from healthy donors and cancer patients. The method was immunoSEQ multiplex PCR; TCRdb's version includes in-frame clones alone and lacks a portion of them. The repertoire holds fewer than 150,000 clones, with roughly nine tenths as singletons. The sequencing input was blood. The receptors derive from a woman aged 18-29 years in good health. The CDR3 runs from the conserved cysteine through the conserved F or W. Fields, in order: J gene, clone size, V gene, D gene, CDR3 DNA, CDR3 protein. A D gene is named only where the DNA matches it firmly. Size tells how often a clone was seen (once, few, many) or the class of an expanded clone, and some rows leave it out.

j_gene: TRBJ2-3
abundance: .
v_gene: TRBV5-1
d_gene: TRBD2
CDR3nt: TGCGCCAGCAGCTCCCTAGCGGGCAGCACAGATACGCAGTATTTT
CDR3aa: CASSSLAGSTDTQYF

j_gene: TRBJ2-7
abundance: .
v_gene: TRBV6-2/TRBV6-3
d_gene: TRBD1
CDR3nt: TGTGCCAGCAGTAAACACCGGACAGGGACCCACGAGCAGTACTTC
CDR3aa: CASSKHRTGTHEQYF

j_gene: TRBJ2-1
abundance: .
v_gene: TRBV5-6
d_gene: TRBD2
CDR3nt: TGTGCCAGCAGCTGGCAGGGACTAGCGTCGGGCAATGAGCAGTTCTTC
CDR3aa: CASSWQGLASGNEQFF

j_gene: TRBJ1-1
abundance: .
v_gene: TRBV30
d_gene: .
CDR3nt: TGTGCCTGGAGCAGAGTAGGGAACACTGAAGCTTTCTTT
CDR3aa: CAWSRVGNTEAFF

j_gene: TRBJ2-2
abundance: .
v_gene: TRBV5-1
d_gene: TRBD2
CDR3nt: TGCGCCAGCAGCTCACAACTAGCGGATAACACCGGGGAGCTGTTTTTT
CDR3aa: CASSSQLADNTGELFF

j_gene: TRBJ2-7
abundance: .
v_gene: TRBV28
d_gene: TRBD2
CDR3nt: TGTGCCAGCAGTCCCGGACTAGCGGAGTACGAGCAGTACTTC
CDR3aa: CASSPGLAEYEQYF

j_gene: TRBJ1-5
abundance: .
v_gene: TRBV27
d_gene: TRBD1
CDR3nt: TGTGCCAGCAGTTTACAATGGACAGGGAGTACCCAGCCCCAGCATTTT
CDR3aa: CASSLQWTGSTQPQHF

j_gene: TRBJ2-3
abundance: .
v_gene: TRBV4-3
d_gene: .
CDR3nt: TGCGCCAGCAGCCAATCACGGGGGTGGATCACAGATACGCAGTATTTT
CDR3aa: CASSQSRGWITDTQYF

j_gene: TRBJ1-1
abundance: .
v_gene: TRBV5-4
d_gene: .
CDR3nt: TGTGCCAGCAGCTTATCCGGCACCCGGGGCACTGAAGCTTTCTTT
CDR3aa: CASSLSGTRGTEAFF

j_gene: TRBJ2-7
abundance: .
v_gene: TRBV10-3
d_gene: .
CDR3nt: TGTGCCATCAGTGAGTTCAAATTGACCTCCTACGAGCAGTACTTC
CDR3aa: CAISEFKLTSYEQYF

j_gene: TRBJ2-1
abundance: .
v_gene: TRBV2
d_gene: TRBD2
CDR3nt: TGTGCCAGCAGAGAGACGGGACTAGCGGGTTACAATGAGCAGTTCTTC
CDR3aa: CASRETGLAGYNEQFF

j_gene: TRBJ1-1
abundance: once
v_gene: TRBV7-2
d_gene: .
CDR3nt: TGTGCCAGCAGCCCCAGCTTTGGAGAAGCTTTCTTT
CDR3aa: CASSPSFGEAFF

j_gene: TRBJ2-7
abundance: .
v_gene: TRBV14
d_gene: .
CDR3nt: TGTGCCAGCAGCCAAGATGACTTCTACGAGCAGTACTTC
CDR3aa: CASSQDDFYEQYF

j_gene: TRBJ2-5
abundance: .
v_gene: TRBV5-5
d_gene: .
CDR3nt: TGTGCCAGCACCGGGGCCGGAGAGACCCAGTACTTC
CDR3aa: CASTGAGETQYF

j_gene: TRBJ1-2
abundance: .
v_gene: TRBV7-9
d_gene: TRBD1
CDR3nt: TGTGCCAGCAGCTGGACAGGGGATGGCTACACCTTC
CDR3aa: CASSWTGDGYTF

j_gene: TRBJ2-3
abundance: .
v_gene: TRBV6-2/TRBV6-3
d_gene: TRBD1
CDR3nt: TGTGCCAGCAGTTTTGAGACAGGGGGGGATACGCAGTATTTT
CDR3aa: CASSFETGGDTQYF

j_gene: TRBJ2-5
abundance: .
v_gene: TRBV7-9
d_gene: .
CDR3nt: TGTGCCAGCAGCTTTTCGACAGGCCAAGAGACCCAGTACTTC
CDR3aa: CASSFSTGQETQYF

j_gene: TRBJ2-5
abundance: .
v_gene: TRBV7-9
d_gene: .
CDR3nt: TGTGCCAGCAGCCCACGCGCTTCCGGGACGGAGACCCAGTACTTC
CDR3aa: CASSPRASGTETQYF

j_gene: TRBJ2-7
abundance: .
v_gene: TRBV6-4
d_gene: TRBD1
CDR3nt: TGTGCCAGCAGTCCCGCGGACAGGGCTTTCGGCGAGCAGTACTTC
CDR3aa: CASSPADRAFGEQYF

j_gene: TRBJ1-1
abundance: .
v_gene: TRBV29-1
d_gene: .
CDR3nt: TGCAGCGTATTCTCACTAGAGGACACTGAAGCTTTCTTT
CDR3aa: CSVFSLEDTEAFF

j_gene: TRBJ2-3
abundance: .
v_gene: TRBV5-5
d_gene: .
CDR3nt: TGTGCCAGCAGCTTGTTTACAGATACGCAGTATTTT
CDR3aa: CASSLFTDTQYF

j_gene: TRBJ1-2
abundance: .
v_gene: TRBV28
d_gene: .
CDR3nt: TGTGCCAGCAGTCCTGCTGGGGGCAACTATGGCTACACCTTC
CDR3aa: CASSPAGGNYGYTF

j_gene: TRBJ1-4
abundance: .
v_gene: TRBV3-1/TRBV3-2
d_gene: TRBD1
CDR3nt: TGTGCCAGCAGTCTTGGACAGGGGAATGAAAAACTGTTTTTT
CDR3aa: CASSLGQGNEKLFF

j_gene: TRBJ2-3
abundance: once
v_gene: TRBV27
d_gene: .
CDR3nt: TGTGCCAGCAACTCTTACGGACTGCTTTCCACAGATACGCAGTATTTT
CDR3aa: CASNSYGLLSTDTQYF

j_gene: TRBJ1-1
abundance: once
v_gene: TRBV7-6
d_gene: .
CDR3nt: TGTGCCAGCAGCTTAGCCGGGACACGGAACACTGAAGCTTTCTTT
CDR3aa: CASSLAGTRNTEAFF

j_gene: TRBJ1-1
abundance: .
v_gene: TRBV5-6
d_gene: .
CDR3nt: TGTGCCAGCAGCTCATGGGACACTGAAGCTTTCTTT
CDR3aa: CASSSWDTEAFF

j_gene: TRBJ2-3
abundance: .
v_gene: TRBV7-9
d_gene: .
CDR3nt: TGTGCCAGCAGCTTAGTTGGGGGCAGGTACAGGGTTGAAACAGATACGCAGTATTTT
CDR3aa: CASSLVGGRYRVETDTQYF

j_gene: TRBJ2-4
abundance: .
v_gene: TRBV4-3
d_gene: .
CDR3nt: TGCGCCAGCAGCCAAGATAAAAGGGGGGACATTCAGTACTTC
CDR3aa: CASSQDKRGDIQYF

j_gene: TRBJ2-5
abundance: .
v_gene: TRBV5-1
d_gene: TRBD1
CDR3nt: TGCGCCAGCAGCCAGACCGACAGGGCATATAATCAAGAGACCCAGTACTTC
CDR3aa: CASSQTDRAYNQETQYF

j_gene: TRBJ2-5
abundance: .
v_gene: TRBV5-5
d_gene: .
CDR3nt: TGTGCCAGCAGCCCCCCCCATACCGGGACTTTGAAAGAGACCCAGTACTTC
CDR3aa: CASSPPHTGTLKETQYF

j_gene: TRBJ2-4
abundance: .
v_gene: TRBV7-9
d_gene: .
CDR3nt: TGTGCCAGCAGCCCCGTCCGGACGGTAGCCAAAAACATTCAGTACTTC
CDR3aa: CASSPVRTVAKNIQYF

j_gene: TRBJ1-5
abundance: once
v_gene: TRBV19
d_gene: .
CDR3nt: TGTGCCAGTAGTTCGGGTCCTTATCAGCCCCAGCATTTT
CDR3aa: CASSSGPYQPQHF

j_gene: TRBJ2-2
abundance: .
v_gene: TRBV27
d_gene: .
CDR3nt: TGTGCCAGCAGTCCTAACACCGGGGAGCTGTTTTTT
CDR3aa: CASSPNTGELFF

j_gene: TRBJ1-4
abundance: .
v_gene: TRBV28
d_gene: .
CDR3nt: TGTGCCAGCACCCCACCGGGACGGAACAATGAAAAACTGTTTTTT
CDR3aa: CASTPPGRNNEKLFF

j_gene: TRBJ1-6
abundance: .
v_gene: TRBV9
d_gene: .
CDR3nt: TGTGCCAGCAGCCCCGCCTCCTCCTATAATTCACCCCTCCACTTT
CDR3aa: CASSPASSYNSPLHF

j_gene: TRBJ2-5
abundance: .
v_gene: TRBV7-3
d_gene: TRBD2
CDR3nt: TGTGCCAGCAGCTTTAGCGGGGGGTTCCAAGAGACCCAGTACTTC
CDR3aa: CASSFSGGFQETQYF

j_gene: TRBJ1-5
abundance: .
v_gene: TRBV7-6
d_gene: .
CDR3nt: TGTGCCAGCAGCCCGGCACTCTATAAGGACGGAAATCAGCCCCAGCATTTT
CDR3aa: CASSPALYKDGNQPQHF

j_gene: TRBJ1-1
abundance: .
v_gene: TRBV7-2
d_gene: .
CDR3nt: TGTGCCAGCAGCTTAGCGGCAGTTCTGAACACTGAAGCTTTCTTT
CDR3aa: CASSLAAVLNTEAFF

j_gene: TRBJ2-2
abundance: .
v_gene: TRBV2
d_gene: .
CDR3nt: TGTGCCAGCAGTGGAACAGGGAGGTGGTTAGTAGGGGAGCTGTTTTTT
CDR3aa: CASSGTGRWLVGELFF

j_gene: TRBJ2-7
abundance: once
v_gene: TRBV7-2
d_gene: .
CDR3nt: TGTGCCAGCAGCTTGGGAGCCTACGAGCAGTACTTC
CDR3aa: CASSLGAYEQYF